This section outlines one T cell receptor (beta chain) sequence together with its context. Its antigen remains unidentified. Researchers used the Oncomine TCR Beta short-read assay to sequence DNA from cultured CD4+ T cells. It was cultured CD4+ T cells from which genomic DNA was extracted. Each CDR3 protein gets one entry after TCRdb re-called the PCR reads with MiXCR. The table shows 28,000 or so distinct CDR3 sequences, with over 60% occurring only once. Treatment defined: approximately nine-day PBMC culture with coronavirus spike peptide pools or control peptides (ViraFEST assay). Antigen-specific T cells were expanded with peptide pools by ViraFEST, and TCRs were then sequenced. After being plated at two million per well, PBMCs were cultured with about 10 IU/ml IL-2 and approximately 10 ug/ml peptide pools. Germline lookup yields CDR1 WNHNN and CDR2 SYGVQD (reference sequence). This CDR3 is built from 14 residues. Trimming cost V 9 bases and J 5 bases; bases outside gene matches: 11.

This record comes from a study of vaccination and CD4 T cells after COVID-19. V is TRBV10-1 and J is TRBJ2-7, with 9 bases matching TRBD2. The receptor was derived from a human donor who had recovered from COVID-19. Sequencing was performed on CD4+ T cells from blood, cultured in vitro. The CDR3: CARTWAGGPDEQYF. The CDR3 nucleotides are TGCGCCAGGACTTGGGCGGGAGGGCCAGACGAGCAGTACTTC.